Below, one T cell receptor beta chain is given with its context. Its antigen is currently unknown. This sample was included in a study of identical twins. Study-level points and caveats: Abundant cord blood beta clonotypes carried fewer insertions; memory repertoires showed none. In zero-insertion analyses, partial confounding could arise from invariant MAIT and iNKT cells. For monozygotic twins, models underestimated out-of-frame TCR alpha sharing.

TCRdb processed the 5' RACE reads anew with MiXCR; each CDR3 protein has one entry. The sample lists hundreds of thousands of distinct CDR3 sequences, 8.5% to 9% occurring once. The CDR3 extends over 12 amino acids. Germline loops: CDR1 GTSNPN, CDR2 SVGIG (reference sequence). Between the trimmed V and J ends, which lost 5 bases and 1 base, there was a span of 5 bases. This sample also belongs to another study, concerning yellow fever vaccine responses in identical twins.

The material sequenced was PBMCs. V usage is TRBV30 and J usage is TRBJ2-2; possibly TRBD2 for D (5 bases). The TCR was taken from a woman aged 18-29 years in good health. CDR3 coding DNA: TGTGCCTGGCGGGGGAACACCGGGGAGCTGTTTTTT. Its translation: CAWRGNTGELFF.